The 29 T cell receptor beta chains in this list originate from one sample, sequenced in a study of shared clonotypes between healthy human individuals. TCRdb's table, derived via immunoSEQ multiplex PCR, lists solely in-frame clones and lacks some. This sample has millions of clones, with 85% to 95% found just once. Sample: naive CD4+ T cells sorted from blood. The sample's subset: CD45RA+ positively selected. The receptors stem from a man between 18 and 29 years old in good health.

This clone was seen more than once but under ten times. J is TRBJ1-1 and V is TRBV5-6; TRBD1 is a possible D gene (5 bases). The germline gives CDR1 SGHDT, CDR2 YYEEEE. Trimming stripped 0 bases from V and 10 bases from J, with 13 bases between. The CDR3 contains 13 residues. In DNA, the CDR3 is TGTGCCAGCAGCTTGGCGCAGGGTATAGGAGCTTTCTTT. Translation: CASSLAQGIGAFF.

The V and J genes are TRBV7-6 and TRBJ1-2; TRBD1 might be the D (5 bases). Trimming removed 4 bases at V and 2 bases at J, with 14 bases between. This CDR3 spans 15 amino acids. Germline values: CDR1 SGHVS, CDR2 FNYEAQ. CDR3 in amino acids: CASSWGGFSNYGYTF. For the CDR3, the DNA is TGTGCCAGCAGCTGGGGCGGTTTTAGCAACTATGGCTACACCTTC.

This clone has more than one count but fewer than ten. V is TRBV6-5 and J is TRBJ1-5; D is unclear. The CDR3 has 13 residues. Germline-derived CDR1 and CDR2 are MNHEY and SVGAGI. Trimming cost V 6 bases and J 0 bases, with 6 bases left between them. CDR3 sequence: CASRQYSNQPQHF. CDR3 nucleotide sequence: TGTGCCAGCAGACAGTATAGCAATCAGCCCCAGCATTTT.

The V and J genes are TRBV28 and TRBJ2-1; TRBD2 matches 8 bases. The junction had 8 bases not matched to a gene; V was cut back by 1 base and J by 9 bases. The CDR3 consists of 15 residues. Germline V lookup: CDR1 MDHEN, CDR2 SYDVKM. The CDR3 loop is CASSLFGGGWREQFF. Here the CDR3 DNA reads TGTGCCAGCAGTTTATTTGGCGGGGGGTGGCGTGAGCAGTTCTTC.

CDR3 residues: CASSFFGAGELFF. Written as DNA, the CDR3 is TGTGCCAGCAGTTTTTTCGGGGCTGGGGAGCTGTTTTTT. This sequence joins TRBV28 and TRBJ2-2; D may correspond to TRBD1 or TRBD2 (5 bases each). The V gene lost 3 bases and the J gene lost 8 bases, with 10 bases spanning the gap. There are 13 residues in the CDR3. The V gene's germline CDR1 is MDHEN and CDR2 SYDVKM.

The CDR3 nucleotides read TGCGCCAGCAGCTTGGCGCCGGGACTAGCCGAAGATACGCAGTATTTT. Translation: CASSLAPGLAEDTQYF. V usage is TRBV5-1 and J usage is TRBJ2-3; 9 positions match TRBD2. The CDR3 consists of 16 residues. V trimming: 0 bases; J trimming: 5 bases; junction bases outside the gene matches: 7. Germline CDR1 SGHRS, CDR2 YFSETQ.

CDR3: CASGQEGFYEQYF. The CDR3 region has the DNA TGTGCCAGCGGTCAGGAGGGTTTCTACGAGCAGTACTTC. The chain couples TRBV7-9 to TRBJ2-5; D is perhaps TRBD2 (6 bases). The J call is doubtful: the DNA matches TRBJ2-7 better. This CDR3 comprises 13 residues. The germline gives CDR1 SEHNR, CDR2 FQNEAQ (reference sequence).

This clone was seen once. The CDR3 reads CASRIGLAGTGELFF. Here the CDR3 DNA reads TGTGCCAGCAGGATTGGACTAGCGGGTACCGGGGAGCTGTTTTTT. The chain employs TRBV6-5 and TRBJ2-2, with 11 bases that match TRBD2. The CDR3 runs 15 residues. V was clipped by 6 bases and J by 5 bases; unmatched bases: 5. Germline CDR1 MNHEY, CDR2 SVGAGI.

CDR3 coding DNA: TGTGCCAGCAGTCTAACCGCCCTAGCGGACAATGAGCAGTTCTTC. Its protein product is CASSLTALADNEQFF. This chain uses TRBV6-6 with TRBJ2-1; TRBD2 matches at 7 bases. Germline values: CDR1 MNHNY, CDR2 SVGAGI (reference sequence). V dropped 5 bases and J dropped 5; count of bases not matched to a gene: 9. This CDR3 region has 15 residues.

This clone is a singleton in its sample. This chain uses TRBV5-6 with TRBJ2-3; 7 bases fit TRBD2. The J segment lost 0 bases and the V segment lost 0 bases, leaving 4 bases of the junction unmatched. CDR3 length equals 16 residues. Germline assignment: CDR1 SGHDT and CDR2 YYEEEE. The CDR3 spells CASSLVSGKSTDTQYF. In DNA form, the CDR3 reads TGTGCCAGCAGCTTGGTCAGCGGGAAAAGCACAGATACGCAGTATTTT.

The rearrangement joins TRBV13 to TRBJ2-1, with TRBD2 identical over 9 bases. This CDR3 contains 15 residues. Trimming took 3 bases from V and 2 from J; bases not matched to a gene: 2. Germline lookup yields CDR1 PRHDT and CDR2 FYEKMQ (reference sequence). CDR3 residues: CASSFSGGPYNEQFF. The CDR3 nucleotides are TGTGCCAGCAGCTTTAGCGGGGGACCCTACAATGAGCAGTTCTTC.

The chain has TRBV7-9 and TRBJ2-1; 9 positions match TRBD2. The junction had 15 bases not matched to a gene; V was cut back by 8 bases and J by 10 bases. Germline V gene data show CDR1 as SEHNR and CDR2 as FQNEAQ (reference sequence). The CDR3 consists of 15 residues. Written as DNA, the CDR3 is TGTGCCAGCGATGCCTCTAGCGGGAATACGCAAGAGCAGTTCTTC. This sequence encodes CASDASSGNTQEQFF.

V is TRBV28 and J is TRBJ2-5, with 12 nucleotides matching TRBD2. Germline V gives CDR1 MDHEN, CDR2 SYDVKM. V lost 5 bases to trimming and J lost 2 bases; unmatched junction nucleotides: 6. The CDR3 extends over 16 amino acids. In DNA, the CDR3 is TGTGCCAGCAGTCCCACTAGCGGGGGGCGACAAGAGACCCAGTACTTC. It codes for CASSPTSGGRQETQYF.

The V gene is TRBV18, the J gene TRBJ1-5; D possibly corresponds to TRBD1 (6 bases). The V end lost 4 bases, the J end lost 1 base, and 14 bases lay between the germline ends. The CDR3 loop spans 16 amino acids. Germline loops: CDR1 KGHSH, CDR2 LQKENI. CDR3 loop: CASSLMGGGSNQPQHF. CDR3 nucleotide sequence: TGTGCCAGCTCACTAATGGGGGGCGGAAGCAATCAGCCCCAGCATTTT.

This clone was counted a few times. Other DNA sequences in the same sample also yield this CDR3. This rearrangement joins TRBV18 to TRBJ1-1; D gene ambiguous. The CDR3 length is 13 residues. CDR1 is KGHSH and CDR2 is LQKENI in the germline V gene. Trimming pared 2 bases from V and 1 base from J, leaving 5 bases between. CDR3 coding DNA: TGTGCCAGCTCACCAGTGGGGAACACTGAAGCTTTCTTT. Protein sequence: CASSPVGNTEAFF.

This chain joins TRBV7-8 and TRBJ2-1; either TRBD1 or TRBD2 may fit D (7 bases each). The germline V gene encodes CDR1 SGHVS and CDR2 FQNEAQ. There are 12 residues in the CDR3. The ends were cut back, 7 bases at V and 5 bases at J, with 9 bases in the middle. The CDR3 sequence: CASTGGDNEQFF. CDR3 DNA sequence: TGTGCCAGCACAGGGGGGGACAATGAGCAGTTCTTC.

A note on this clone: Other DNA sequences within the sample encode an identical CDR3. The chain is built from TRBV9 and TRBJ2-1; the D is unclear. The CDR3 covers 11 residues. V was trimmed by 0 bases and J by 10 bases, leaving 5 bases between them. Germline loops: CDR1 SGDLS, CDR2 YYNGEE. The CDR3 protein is CASSVGSEQFF. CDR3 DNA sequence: TGTGCCAGCAGCGTAGGCAGCGAGCAGTTCTTC.

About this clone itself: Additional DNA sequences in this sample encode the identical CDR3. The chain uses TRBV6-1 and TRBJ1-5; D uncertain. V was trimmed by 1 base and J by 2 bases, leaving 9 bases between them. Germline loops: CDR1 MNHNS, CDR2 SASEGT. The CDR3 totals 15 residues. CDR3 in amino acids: CASSEGLLGNQPQHF. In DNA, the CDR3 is TGTGCCAGCAGTGAAGGACTTCTTGGCAATCAGCCCCAGCATTTT.

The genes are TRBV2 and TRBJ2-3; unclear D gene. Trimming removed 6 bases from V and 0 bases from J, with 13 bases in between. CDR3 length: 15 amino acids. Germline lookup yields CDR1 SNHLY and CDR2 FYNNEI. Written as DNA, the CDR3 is TGTGCCAGCAGAAACTCCTTATTTAGCACAGATACGCAGTATTTT. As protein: CASRNSLFSTDTQYF.

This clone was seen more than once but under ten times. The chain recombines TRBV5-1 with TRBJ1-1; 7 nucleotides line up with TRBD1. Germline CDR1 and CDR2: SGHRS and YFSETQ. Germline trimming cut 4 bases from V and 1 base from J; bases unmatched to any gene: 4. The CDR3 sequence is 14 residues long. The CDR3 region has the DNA TGCGCCAGCAGCGCGGGACAGCGGAACACTGAAGCTTTCTTT. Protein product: CASSAGQRNTEAFF. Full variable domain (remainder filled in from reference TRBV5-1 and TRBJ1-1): KAGVTQTPRYLIKTRGQQVTLSCSPISGHRSVSWYQQTPGQGLQFLFEYFSETQRNKGNFPGRFSGRQFSNSRSEMNVSTLELGDSALYLCASSAGQRNTEAFFGQGTRLTVV.

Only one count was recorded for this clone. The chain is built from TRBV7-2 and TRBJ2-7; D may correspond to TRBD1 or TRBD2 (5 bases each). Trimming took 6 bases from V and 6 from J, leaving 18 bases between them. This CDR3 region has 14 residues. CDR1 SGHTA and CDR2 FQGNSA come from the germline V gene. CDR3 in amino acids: CASRFTGPSPEQYF. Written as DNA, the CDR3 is TGTGCCAGCAGATTTACGGGGCCTTCCCCCGAGCAGTACTTC.

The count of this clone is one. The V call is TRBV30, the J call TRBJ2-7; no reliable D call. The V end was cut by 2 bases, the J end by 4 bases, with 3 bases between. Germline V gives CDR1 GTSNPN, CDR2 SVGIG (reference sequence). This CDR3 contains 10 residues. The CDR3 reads CAWSKYEQYF. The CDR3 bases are TGTGCCTGGAGTAAGTACGAGCAGTACTTC.

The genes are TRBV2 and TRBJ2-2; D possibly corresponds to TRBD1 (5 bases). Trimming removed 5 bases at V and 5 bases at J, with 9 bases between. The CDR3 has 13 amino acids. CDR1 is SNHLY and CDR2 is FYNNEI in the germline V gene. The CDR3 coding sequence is TGTGCCAGCAGTAAGGGGTGGACCGGGGAGCTGTTTTTT. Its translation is CASSKGWTGELFF.

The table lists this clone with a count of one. CDR3 amino acids: CASSEGRAYNEQFF. CDR3 in DNA: TGCGCCAGCAGTGAAGGACGGGCGTACAATGAGCAGTTCTTC. The chain is built from TRBV10-1 and TRBJ2-1; D gene ambiguous. V was pared by 3 bases and J by 4 bases, with 10 bases between. CDR3 length: 14 residues. Looked up from germline, CDR1 is WNHNN and CDR2 is SYGVQD (reference sequence).

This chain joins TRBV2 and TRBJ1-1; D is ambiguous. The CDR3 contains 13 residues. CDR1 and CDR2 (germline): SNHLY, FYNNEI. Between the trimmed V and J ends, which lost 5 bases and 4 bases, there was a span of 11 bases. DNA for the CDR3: TGTGCCAGCAGTCCCGATTCTGGCACTGAAGCTTTCTTT. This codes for CASSPDSGTEAFF.

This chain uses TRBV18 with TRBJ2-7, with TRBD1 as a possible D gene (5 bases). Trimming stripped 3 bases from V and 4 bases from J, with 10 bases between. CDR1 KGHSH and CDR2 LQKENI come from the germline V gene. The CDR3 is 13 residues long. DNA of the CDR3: TGTGCCAGCTCACCTTCAGGGCGTTACGAGCAGTACTTC. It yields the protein CASSPSGRYEQYF.

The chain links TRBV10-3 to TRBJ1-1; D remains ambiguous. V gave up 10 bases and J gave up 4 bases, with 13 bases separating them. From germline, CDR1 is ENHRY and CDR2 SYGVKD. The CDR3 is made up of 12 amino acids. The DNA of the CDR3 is TGTGCCACCCTGGACGGATTCACTGAAGCTTTCTTT. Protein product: CATLDGFTEAFF.

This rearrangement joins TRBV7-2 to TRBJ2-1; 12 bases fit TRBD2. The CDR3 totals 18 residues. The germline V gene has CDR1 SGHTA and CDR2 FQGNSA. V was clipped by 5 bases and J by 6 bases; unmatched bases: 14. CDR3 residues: CASSQIPGLAGLGNEQFF. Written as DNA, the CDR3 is TGTGCCAGCAGCCAGATCCCGGGACTAGCGGGCTTAGGCAATGAGCAGTTCTTC.

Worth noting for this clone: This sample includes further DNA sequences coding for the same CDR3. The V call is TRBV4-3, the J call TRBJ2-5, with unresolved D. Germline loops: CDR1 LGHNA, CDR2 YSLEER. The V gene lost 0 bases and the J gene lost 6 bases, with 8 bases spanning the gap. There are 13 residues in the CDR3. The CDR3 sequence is CASSQDSRKTQYF. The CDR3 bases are TGCGCCAGCAGCCAAGACTCGAGGAAGACCCAGTACTTC.